Listed below are T cell receptor beta chains from one sample, sequenced in a study of CD8 T cells in ankylosing spondylitis. MiXCR, applied by TCRdb to the 5' RACE reads, yields one record per CDR3 protein. Of 310,000 or so distinct CDR3 sequences listed, around 20% are singletons. The sequenced sample was blood, either unsorted or a sorted T cell fraction (not recorded which). The receptors originated from a male donor with ankylosing spondylitis or in good health (not recorded which). CDR3s leave out the opening cysteine and the closing phenylalanine or tryptophan. The size of a clone is reported for some rows only, either as once, few or many, or as a class for expanded clones.

V	J	size	length	CDR3
TRBV6-1	TRBJ2-1	few	12	ASTRRGAGNEQF
TRBV7-8	TRBJ2-1	NA	13	ASSRTWDRDNEQF
TRBV20-1	TRBJ1-1	many	11	SAREQDFGEAF
TRBV5-1	TRBJ2-1	few	13	ASSLLRGDQAEQF
TRBV6-6	TRBJ2-2	many	11	ALRIPDTGELF
TRBV28	TRBJ1-2	many	9	ASTSFAGYT
TRBV12-3/TRBV12-4	TRBJ2-2	few	14	ASSSWDQGLTGELF
TRBV5-1	TRBJ1-6	few	13	ASSLGQRNNSPLH
TRBV12-3/TRBV12-4	TRBJ1-6	few	11	ASSFGQNSPLH
TRBV12-3/TRBV12-4	TRBJ2-2	NA	12	ASSSRGDTGELF
TRBV3-1	TRBJ2-3	NA	14	ASSQEGAGAGDTQY
TRBV6-5	TRBJ1-2	few	12	ASSWGTGAYGYT
TRBV2	TRBJ1-1	few	14	ASSERRNRVNTEAF
TRBV15	TRBJ2-4	NA	14	ATSPKPDILLNIQY
TRBV20-1	TRBJ2-5	few	11	SARGQHQETQY
TRBV25-1	TRBJ2-1	NA	15	ASSELGFGGVGNEQF
TRBV12-3/TRBV12-4	TRBJ2-3	few	13	ASSPLGPGPDTQY
TRBV4-1	TRBJ2-5	NA	15	ASSQGETSGWMETQY
TRBV5-1	TRBJ1-1	few	11	ASSVALNTEAF
TRBV25-1	TRBJ2-5	many	11	ASSEPGTETQY
TRBV20-1	TRBJ2-5	NA	13	SATGTSGVVGTQY
TRBV6-1	TRBJ2-2	NA	15	ASKGDSALGNTGELF
TRBV7-7	TRBJ2-1	few	12	ASSLAAGVGEQF
TRBV7-2	TRBJ2-5	NA	15	ASSLIGGTAGQETQY
TRBV27	TRBJ1-2	few	10	ASSLPGSGYT
TRBV10-3	TRBJ2-2	NA	13	AIKSSGGSTGELF
TRBV29-1	TRBJ2-5	NA	10	SAIAGDETQY
TRBV18	TRBJ2-5	few	12	ASSPPTSGETQY
TRBV9	TRBJ2-4	once	12	ASSVAGGIDIQY
TRBV7-9	TRBJ2-5	NA	11	ASSQESLGMYD
TRBV15	TRBJ2-2	few	12	ATNTDRVAGELF
TRBV6-2/TRBV6-3	TRBJ2-1	few	9	ASSLPGFLF
TRBV5-8	TRBJ2-3	many	13	ASSSGVASTDTQY
TRBV5-1	TRBJ2-5	NA	13	ASSFPLTGQETQY
TRBV11-2	TRBJ2-1	few	16	ASSLERLAGGRIIEQF
TRBV5-1	TRBJ1-2	few	12	ASSLTGEDYGYT
TRBV27	TRBJ1-4	few	13	ASSDDPLGNEKLF
TRBV4-1	TRBJ1-1	many	12	ASSQVGAYTEAF
TRBV9	TRBJ2-5	many	9	ASSRGETQY
TRBV6-1	TRBJ2-3	few	12	AISTDGSTDTQY
TRBV24-1	TRBJ2-3	NA	14	ATSDFGTGRTDTQY
TRBV7-8	TRBJ1-1	NA	12	ASSYYSGDTEAF
TRBV3-1	TRBJ2-5	NA	13	ASSQDRTGVETQY
TRBV5-1	TRBJ2-1	few	15	ASSLEQLYLPYNEQF
TRBV12-3/TRBV12-4	TRBJ1-2	NA	12	ASSVTGINYGYT
TRBV24-1	TRBJ2-2	few	12	ATSDFPNTGELF
TRBV20-1	TRBJ2-6	few	14	SAKASYYSGANVLT
TRBV20-1	TRBJ1-1	NA	11	SARSAVNTEAF
TRBV2	TRBJ1-1	few	13	ASNQGALMNTEAF
TRBV20-1	TRBJ2-3	NA	13	SASRRLADTDTQY